These 27 T cell receptor beta chains share one sample of origin, sequenced in a study of T-cell reconstitution after alpha-beta-depleted transplantation in children listed by TCRdb under 2016. Per the publication, the treatment or condition label means: allogeneic hematopoietic cell transplantation with graft depleted of TCRalphabeta T cells and CD19 B cells. The receptor library was made with PCR. The data were produced on an Illumina HiSeq 2500. TCR libraries were prepared with molecular barcoding, using unique molecular identifiers to normalize TCRbeta repertoire quantification. TCRdb applied fastp at Q25 and MiXCR to the public reads, then kept only in-frame beta chains. A single entry per CDR3 protein holds the most common genes and DNA from its merged rows. This sample holds about 200,000 distinct CDR3 sequences; roughly 7.1% were observed only once. About 6% of the sample belongs to the ten largest clones.

Sequenced here: PBMCs, sampled before TCRalphabeta/CD19-depleted stem cell transplant. Every receptor here comes from a boy aged 2 to 10 with acute lymphoblastic leukemia, due to receive a stem cell transplant.

This clonotype was found many times. This chain connects TRBV19 to TRBJ2-7; D may correspond to TRBD1 or TRBD2 (5 bases each). CDR1 and CDR2 (germline): LNHDA, SQIVND (reference sequence). The V and J ends lost 8 bases and 4 bases respectively, with 12 bases between them. The length of the CDR3 is 12 residues. Here the CDR3 DNA reads TGTGCCAGTTCGGGACGGGCGTACGAGCAGTACTTC. Its protein is CASSGRAYEQYF. Complete variable domain (other parts from reference TRBV19 and TRBJ2-7): DGGITQSPKYLFRKEGQNVTLSCEQNLNHDAMYWYRQDPGQGLRLIYYSQIVNDFQKGDIAEGYSVSREKKESFPLTVTSAQKNPTAFYLCASSGRAYEQYFGPGTRLTVT.

This clonotype was recorded many times. The rearrangement links TRBV28 to TRBJ1-5; 7 bases are a match to TRBD1. This CDR3 has 18 amino acids. V trimming: 1 base; J trimming: 3 bases; junction bases outside the gene matches: 12. The germline CDR1 and CDR2 sequences are MDHEN and SYDVKM. CDR3 coding DNA: TGTGCCAGCAGTTTATTAGGAGGGGGCGGGGGGATCAATCAGCCCCAGCATTTT. It specifies CASSLLGGGGGINQPQHF.

The sample holds many counts of this clonotype. The chain is built from TRBV7-9 and TRBJ1-3; 8 positions match TRBD1. V lost 6 bases and J lost 5; bases outside the gene matches: 9. The CDR3 loop spans 15 amino acids. Germline loops: CDR1 SEHNR, CDR2 FQNEAQ (reference sequence). The CDR3 region has the DNA TGTGCCAGCAGTCCGAGGACAGGGTCACGAAACACCATATATTTT. It specifies CASSPRTGSRNTIYF.

At least ten counts were recorded for this clonotype. The chain carries TRBV10-3 and TRBJ2-1; D uncertain. CDR1 and CDR2 from the germline V gene are ENHRY and SYGVKD. Trimming shortened V by 4 bases and J by 5 bases, and 6 bases separated the two germline ends. The CDR3 has 12 amino acids. The CDR3 bases are TGTGCCATCAGTGCGCCGAACAATGAGCAGTTCTTC. Residues: CAISAPNNEQFF.

This clonotype appeared a few times. The chain has TRBV9 and TRBJ1-1; D unclear. The CDR3 contains 15 residues. Looked up from germline, CDR1 is SGDLS and CDR2 is YYNGEE. Trimming shortened V by 0 bases and J by 4 bases, and 13 bases separated the two germline ends. CDR3 amino acids: CASSVVDMKGTEAFF. The CDR3 region has the DNA TGTGCCAGCAGCGTAGTCGACATGAAAGGCACTGAAGCTTTCTTT. Looking up the rest from reference TRBV9 and TRBJ1-1 gives the full variable domain: DSGVTQTPKHLITATGQRVTLRCSPRSGDLSVYWYQQSLDQGLQFLIQYYNGEERAKGNILERFSAQQFPDLHSELNLSSLELGDSALYFCASSVVDMKGTEAFFGQGTRLTVV.

This clonotype was observed many times. J is TRBJ1-1 and V is TRBV6-2 or TRBV6-3, with no clear D. Germline CDR1 is MNHEY and CDR2 is SVGEGT. V shed 4 bases and J shed 3 bases, with 9 bases lying between them. This CDR3 is built from 13 residues. The CDR3 sequence: CASSFWRHTEAFF. In DNA form, the CDR3 reads TGTGCCAGCAGTTTTTGGAGACACACTGAAGCTTTCTTT.

This clonotype was observed many times. This sequence joins TRBV20-1 and TRBJ2-2, with 7 bases matching TRBD1. This CDR3 region has 13 residues. The ends lost 8 bases at V and 0 bases at J; junction bases unmatched: 3. Germline V gene data show CDR1 as DFQATT and CDR2 as SNEGSKA (reference sequence). The CDR3 DNA reads TGCAGTCACGGGACAGCGAACACCGGGGAGCTGTTTTTT. It translates to CSHGTANTGELFF.

This clonotype showed up many times. This rearrangement joins TRBV7-2 to TRBJ2-7, with 8 bases identical to TRBD2. The CDR3 is made up of 17 amino acids. The ends lost 1 base at V and 0 bases at J; junction bases unmatched: 8. Germline V gives CDR1 SGHTA, CDR2 FQGNSA. The CDR3 reads CASSLVGLAGSSYEQYF. CDR3 in DNA: TGTGCCAGCAGCTTAGTGGGGCTAGCGGGTTCCTCCTACGAGCAGTACTTC.

V gene TRBV4-3 combines with J gene TRBJ1-3; no clear D gene. The V gene's germline CDR1 is LGHNA and CDR2 YSLEER. The CDR3 is 13 residues long. The ends were cut back, 0 bases at V and 7 bases at J, with 7 bases in the middle. CDR3 in amino acids: CASSQEVRNTIYF. CDR3 DNA sequence: TGCGCCAGCAGCCAAGAAGTTAGGAACACCATATATTTT.

Ten or more counts support this clonotype. V and J are TRBV14 and TRBJ2-7; 12 bases match TRBD2. Germline lookup yields CDR1 SGHDN and CDR2 FVKESK. V shed 3 bases and J 5 bases; nucleotides not matched to a gene: 5. This CDR3 is built from 15 residues. The CDR3 protein is CASSHASGRGNEQYF. DNA of the CDR3: TGTGCCAGCAGCCACGCTAGCGGGAGGGGAAACGAGCAGTACTTC.

This clonotype has only a few counts. This chain joins TRBV28 and TRBJ2-7; D gene uncertain. Germline loops: CDR1 MDHEN, CDR2 SYDVKM. V lost 5 bases and J lost 5, with 13 bases in between. The CDR3 length is 13 residues. The CDR3, as DNA: TGTGCCAGCAGTCCCCTTTGGGATAACGAGCAGTACTTC. Amino acid sequence: CASSPLWDNEQYF.

V and J are TRBV4-2 and TRBJ2-1; 7 nucleotides match TRBD2. This CDR3 is 15 amino acids long. Germline CDR1 LGHNA, CDR2 YNFKEQ. V dropped 1 base and J dropped 6; count of bases not matched to a gene: 6. CDR3 in amino acids: CASSQGGGMVNEQFF. CDR3 DNA: TGTGCCAGCAGCCAAGGGGGGGGTATGGTCAATGAGCAGTTCTTC.

The chain links TRBV18 to TRBJ2-7; D ambiguous. The CDR3 runs 13 residues. The germline V and J ends were trimmed by 0 bases and 2 bases, with 5 bases remaining between them. The germline CDR1 and CDR2 sequences are KGHSH and LQKENI. The CDR3 spells CASSPPSAYEQYF. CDR3 sequence (DNA): TGTGCCAGCTCACCACCATCGGCCTACGAGCAGTACTTC.

This clonotype occurred many times. The V and J genes are TRBV7-6 and TRBJ2-7; D could derive from TRBD1 or TRBD2 (6 bases each). Trimming stripped 1 base from V and 0 bases from J, with 16 bases between. This CDR3 spans 17 amino acids. Germline V CDR1 and CDR2: SGHVS, FNYEAQ. The CDR3 region is CASSLDVSEGGSYEQYF. The DNA for the CDR3 is TGTGCCAGCAGCTTAGATGTTTCAGAGGGGGGCTCCTACGAGCAGTACTTC.

This clonotype showed up many times. V is TRBV10-3 and J is TRBJ2-7, with D possibly TRBD1 on 6 matching bases. From germline, CDR1 is ENHRY and CDR2 SYGVKD. V gave up 6 bases and J gave up 6 bases, with 12 bases separating them. The CDR3 sequence is 12 residues long. Here the CDR3 DNA reads TGTGCCATCAGGGAAACAGGGAGCGAGCAGTACTTC. The encoded protein is CAIRETGSEQYF.

The sample holds many counts of this clonotype. The chain employs TRBV6-2 or TRBV6-3 and TRBJ1-5, with D maybe TRBD1 (6 bases). Germline values: CDR1 MNHEY, CDR2 SVGEGT. This CDR3 has 16 amino acids. The V and J ends lost 5 bases and 6 bases respectively, with 20 bases between them. This CDR3 reads CASSLPGGRVGQPQHF. In DNA form, the CDR3 reads TGTGCCAGCAGTCTCCCCGGGGGCCGGGTCGGTCAGCCCCAGCATTTT.

This chain links TRBV19 with TRBJ2-6; D might be TRBD2 (5 bases). Germline CDR1 reads LNHDA; CDR2 reads SQIVND (reference sequence). The CDR3 covers 17 residues. V gave up 1 base and J gave up 4 bases, with 14 bases separating them. The CDR3 loop is CASSIGSAGAGANVLTF. The CDR3 DNA reads as TGTGCCAGTAGTATAGGAAGTGCGGGTGCCGGGGCCAACGTCCTGACTTTC.

This clonotype has only a few counts. The chain employs TRBV28 and TRBJ2-5; tentative D call: TRBD1 (6 bases). V lost 8 bases and J lost 4, with 20 bases in between. Germline CDR1 is MDHEN and CDR2 is SYDVKM. There are 15 residues in the CDR3. The CDR3 DNA sequence: TGTGCCAGCGAGAGCCCCGGACAGCGTATAGAGACCCAGTACTTC. This gives the protein CASESPGQRIETQYF.

This clonotype was observed at least ten times. The chain joins TRBV7-2 to TRBJ2-2; D is ambiguous. The CDR3 has 12 residues. Germline assignment: CDR1 SGHTA and CDR2 FQGNSA. V was cut by 3 bases and J by 6 bases, with 5 bases left in between. The CDR3 is CASSFAPGELFF. CDR3 DNA sequence: TGTGCCAGCAGCTTTGCCCCCGGGGAGCTGTTTTTT.

There are many counts of this clonotype. The rearrangement joins TRBV11-3 to TRBJ2-7, with D unresolved. Germline V CDR1 and CDR2: SGHNT, YENEEA. The CDR3 sequence is 14 residues long. With 2 bases removed from V and 7 bases from J, the gap between germline ends came to 15 bases. The CDR3 nucleotides read TGTGCCAGCAGCTTACATTTCGGAGTCCGGGAGCAGTACTTC. Translating it yields CASSLHFGVREQYF.

This clonotype came up a few times. The chain is built from TRBV19 and TRBJ2-6; 8 bases are a match to TRBD1. Germline trimming cut 9 bases from V and 4 bases from J; bases unmatched to any gene: 8. The CDR3 spans 15 residues. CDR1 LNHDA and CDR2 SQIVND come from the germline V gene (reference sequence). The CDR3 region has the DNA TGTGCCAGCGAACAGGGGGTATCCGGGGCCAACGTCCTGACTTTC. Amino acid sequence: CASEQGVSGANVLTF.

Ten or more counts support this clonotype. The CDR3 DNA reads as TGTGCCAGCAGCCCACTGGCAGGGGGTGGTGCTTTCTTT. This codes for CASSPLAGGGAFF. The chain is built from TRBV12-3 or TRBV12-4 and TRBJ1-1; 7 bases match TRBD1. The CDR3 extends over 13 amino acids. Losses at the gene ends were 6 bases for V and 11 bases for J; bases not matched to a gene: 12.

There are many counts of this clonotype. The chain uses TRBV12-3 or TRBV12-4 and TRBJ1-1; TRBD1 matches 7 bases. Trimming at V came to 6 bases and at J to 2 bases, leaving 6 bases not matched to a gene. The CDR3 extends over 14 amino acids. The CDR3 DNA follows: TGTGCCAGCAGCTTCTGGACAGGAAACACTGAAGCTTTCTTT. It is translated as CASSFWTGNTEAFF.

The rearrangement links TRBV20-1 to TRBJ1-1; the D is unclear. Trimming left V 0 bases short and J 1 base short, with 9 bases between. The CDR3 has 14 amino acids. CDR1 DFQATT and CDR2 SNEGSKA come from the germline V gene (reference sequence). The chain's CDR3 is CSARDLRRNTEAFF. The CDR3 region has the DNA TGCAGTGCTAGAGATCTGAGAAGGAACACTGAAGCTTTCTTT.

This clonotype was recorded at least ten times. The chain has TRBV11-1 and TRBJ2-1; TRBD2 might be the D (6 bases). There are 14 residues in the CDR3. The germline gives CDR1 SGHAT, CDR2 FQDESV (reference sequence). Trimming took 8 bases from V and 9 from J, leaving 20 bases between them. Here the CDR3 DNA reads TGTGCCAGCCTGAATTCCAGGGAAGCGGGTGAGCAGTTCTTC. Protein product: CASLNSREAGEQFF. The full variable domain, with the rest looked up from reference TRBV11-1 and TRBJ2-1, is EAEVAQSPRYKITEKSQAVAFWCDPISGHATLYWYRQILGQGPELLVQFQDESVVDDSQLPKDRFSAERLKGVDSTLKIQPAELGDSAMYLCASLNSREAGEQFFGPGTRLTVL.

This clonotype was observed at least ten times. J is TRBJ1-3 and V is TRBV28; possible D gene TRBD1, 6 bases. Per the germline V gene, CDR1 is MDHEN and CDR2 is SYDVKM. The V gene lost 2 bases and the J gene lost 0 bases, with 11 bases spanning the gap. The CDR3 extends over 16 amino acids. This chain's CDR3 is CASSLRPGHSGNTIYF. The CDR3, as DNA: TGTGCCAGCAGTTTACGGCCGGGACACTCTGGAAACACCATATATTTT.

The chain carries TRBV5-1 and TRBJ2-1; D not certain. The CDR3 length is 15 residues. Germline V gene sequence: CDR1 SGHRS, CDR2 YFSETQ. Trimming took 0 bases from V and 2 from J, leaving 9 bases between them. Here the CDR3 reads CASSLETTAYNEQFF. The CDR3 region has the DNA TGCGCCAGCAGCTTGGAGACGACGGCCTACAATGAGCAGTTCTTC. Drawing the rest from reference TRBV5-1 and TRBJ2-1, the complete variable domain is KAGVTQTPRYLIKTRGQQVTLSCSPISGHRSVSWYQQTPGQGLQFLFEYFSETQRNKGNFPGRFSGRQFSNSRSEMNVSTLELGDSALYLCASSLETTAYNEQFFGPGTRLTVL.